This T cell receptor (beta chain) was obtained from a study of CD8+CD57+ T cells in acquired aplastic anemia. Study summary: An average of roughly 3 ug of DNA was obtained from sorted CD4+ and CD8+ cells. General study results and limits: Comparison of patients with controls identified approximately 28 shared CD8+ CDR3 sequences.

Genomic DNA, the template, was used for profiling of the TCR beta VDJ and CDR3. TCRdb independently ran MiXCR on the reads; one entry per CDR3 protein. The repertoire holds under 200,000 distinct CDR3 sequences, with approximately 50% as singletons. For sequencing, patients were chosen who had shown expansion of CD8+CD57+ cells by flow cytometry. By the time of blood sampling, patients had still received no therapy. The sample holds many counts of this clonotype. Its antigen remains unidentified. Germline values: CDR1 MDHEN, CDR2 SYDVKM. This CDR3 is 14 amino acids long. V lost 5 bases to trimming and J lost 8 bases; unmatched junction nucleotides: 4.

The sample taken for sequencing was sorted CD4+, CD8+, or CD8+CD57+ T cells (not recorded which) from PBMCs. The chain has TRBV28 and TRBJ1-6; 9 bases map to TRBD1. The TCR sequence derives from a human donor with aplastic anemia. CDR3 region: CASSRQGDYSPLHF. CDR3 bases: TGTGCCAGCAGTCGACAGGGGGATTATTCACCCCTCCACTTT.